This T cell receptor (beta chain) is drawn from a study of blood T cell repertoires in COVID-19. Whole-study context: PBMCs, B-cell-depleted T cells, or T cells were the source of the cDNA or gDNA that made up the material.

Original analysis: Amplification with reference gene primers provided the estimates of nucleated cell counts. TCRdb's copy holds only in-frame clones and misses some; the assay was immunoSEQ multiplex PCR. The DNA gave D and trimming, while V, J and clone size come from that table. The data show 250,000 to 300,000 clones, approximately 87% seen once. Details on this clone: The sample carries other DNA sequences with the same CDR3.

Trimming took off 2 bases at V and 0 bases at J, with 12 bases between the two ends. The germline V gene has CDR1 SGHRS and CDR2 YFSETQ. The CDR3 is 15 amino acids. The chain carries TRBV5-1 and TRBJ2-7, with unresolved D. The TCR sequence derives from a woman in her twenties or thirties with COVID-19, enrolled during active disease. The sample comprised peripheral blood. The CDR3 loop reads CASSFRQGSSYEQYF. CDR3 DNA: TGCGCCAGCAGCTTTCGACAAGGCAGCTCCTACGAGCAGTACTTC.